Listed here is a single T cell receptor beta chain. Its antigen is unknown. Here immunoSEQ multiplex PCR was the method, and the copy in TCRdb shows in-frame clones only, minus some. Of around 110,000 clones listed, about 91% are singletons. These data originate in a study of T cell responses to AZD1222 COVID-19 vaccine. Points from the study as a whole: As reported, nearly half of all spike-specific TCRs target variant regions that are unmutated. Donors were chiefly white British, with a greater number of females, and clonal diversity was perhaps underestimated. Repertoires were obtained only post-peak T cell response. Increases in Spike-specific TCR breadth and depth were seen after two AZD1222 doses.

Germline V gene sequence: CDR1 SGHAT, CDR2 FQNNGV. The CDR3 totals 17 residues. With 1 base removed from V and 7 bases from J, the gap between germline ends came to 22 bases. This chain uses TRBV11-2 with TRBJ1-1; D gene unclear. The TCR comes from an adult in good health. The source was peripheral blood, collected on day 0 of AZD1222 vaccination. CDR3 region: CASSLGNPVRRSGEAFF. The CDR3 DNA sequence: TGTGCCAGCAGCTTAGGAAACCCCGTTAGACGATCAGGTGAAGCTTTCTTT.